This TCR beta chain was sequenced for a study of cytomegalovirus exposure and HLA in healthy donors (dated by TCRdb to the late 2010s). About the investigation overall: In an earlier analysis of 587 of the donors, 276 Gb of sequence data and approximately 100 million unique TCR beta sequences from approximately 180 million T cells were reported. An early release that covered roughly 600 HLA-typed donors contained 300 to 350 gigabases of sequencing data and about 93 million unique TCR sequences. A later genetic analysis took genome-wide SNP genotypes for about 55% of the 666 donors and used that subset as a discovery cohort. The number of donors typed differed by locus, with about 629-640 for A, B, C, DRB1 and DQB1, roughly 550 for DQA1, 606 for DPA1, and around 430 for DPB1. The later analysis used no new phenotypic data to find candidate immune exposures, relying instead on TCR beta sequences and their occurrence across donors. On average, roughly 250,000 unique TCR beta nucleotide sequences were sequenced per donor among 350 to 400 genotyped donors of the cohort, with roughly 18% of those sequences being non-productive. A later analysis re-examined previously published TCR beta repertoires from 600 to 700 donors and added high-resolution HLA genotyping to investigate patterns of TCR occurrence. Every repertoire in the discovery cohort had been generated on one and the same sequencing platform. A separate validation cohort of roughly 130 different subjects was used in addition to the roughly 700-subject first cohort. The study was designed to test whether signatures of past pathogen exposure could be identified by cataloging public T cell receptors. Among the roughly 370 genotyped donors, around 81% belonged to the genetic ancestry cluster associated with self-reported Caucasian donors. To decide whether each TCR beta V gene segment behaved as functional or pseudogenic, an earlier analysis of some 600 of the donors relied on high-throughput TCR beta sequencing. Alongside the repertoire data, information on donor age, sex, ethnicity and CMV serostatus was compiled. Because of strong linkage in the cohort, four to six DR-DQ haplotypes were treated as single units for association and clustering. HLA typing included class I and class II loci at four-digit resolution. To predict cytomegalovirus infection status, the study combined high-throughput TCR immunosequencing, statistical association of individual TCRs with disease status, and machine learning. Using immunosequencing, the study profiled T cell repertoires from approximately 700 subjects and related those repertoires to cytomegalovirus serostatus.

Summary of the overall study and its limitations: An earlier analysis of 587 of the donors showed that most TCR beta V segments appeared in productive rearrangements either about 87% or about 30% of the time, which broadly matched IMGT annotations. Some IMGT-functional V segments, including TRBV6-2 and TRBV6-3, could not be told apart with the 87-base-pair reads, so those segments were excluded. Most TCR sequences were seen in very few donors, while some public TCRs were found in many individuals. A few of the identified cytomegalovirus-associated TCR beta chains were confirmed in vitro to be specific for cytomegalovirus antigens. In a later genetic analysis, fewer N-insertions in productive TCRs were reported among donors in an Asian-associated ancestry cluster than the roughly 700-donor mean. This cohort had only TCR beta chains sequenced, and the lack of alpha or paired-chain data limited which features could be detected. When HLA alleles, especially DR and DQ, strongly co-occurred, attributing TCR associations to individual alleles was difficult. The only immune exposure information available for the cohort was CMV serostatus. Specific HLA alleles were associated with 18,000 or so TCR beta sequences at a false discovery rate of 0.05 in a later analysis. In a later analysis, HLA-associated TCR beta chains showed more clonal expansion and lower generation probabilities than non-associated chains that were equally common. According to the authors, the approach could potentially be generalized to other disease states and immunological phenotypes. In the study, around 150 TCR beta chains were listed as associated with cytomegalovirus. A further reported finding was that TCR beta sequences accurately predicted the HLA-A and HLA-B alleles for most subjects in the first cohort. According to a later analysis, TCR association rates differed among HLA loci, with DRB1 alleles showing the most associated TCRs and HLA-C alleles showing the fewest. In a later analysis, most CMV-associated TCR beta chains were found to appear HLA-restricted, with HLA associations seemingly driven largely by CMV exposure. The classifier was reported to diagnose cytomegalovirus status with high specificity and sensitivity in both the original and validation cohorts. Because some donors lacked HLA typing at each locus, the association tests relied only on the typed subset. Presence/absence analyses assumed roughly uniform sequencing depth across donors, an assumption that may not hold. A later analysis reported that several top co-occurrence clusters appeared linked to parvovirus B19, influenza, CMV and Epstein-Barr virus. Linkage disequilibrium might explain the correlated functional status among segregating V segments, but an unknown experimental factor could not be ruled out. Because counts were too low, seventeen rarely observed V segments, including chromosome 9 orphons, were left out of the earlier analysis of about 620 of the donors. A cluster of highly shared sequence variants was judged likely to be a technical artifact of the sequencing pipeline. V-gene and J-gene trimming of TCR beta chains was associated with a missense DCLRE1C variant in a later genetic analysis, and the association was replicated in an independent cohort.

This clone was observed a few times. The antigen this receptor binds is unknown. Base qualities were left out, and no much larger clone turns up one base away. In total, 630 or so healthy bone marrow donors made up the cohort. Cohort members were all nominally healthy when sampled, although unrecorded immune exposures were likely present. The donor was CMV seronegative and was included in the group of around 320 seronegative cohort members. Each donor provided a peripheral blood sample, and peripheral blood mononuclear cells were used for TCR beta sequencing. Genomic DNA was extracted from the blood cell samples with the Qiagen DNeasy Blood Extraction Kit. Library preparation used the immunoSEQ multiplex PCR assay. The multiplex PCR relied on a mix of 60 forward primers for TCR Vbeta segments and 13 reverse primers for TCR Jbeta segments. Amplification of the CDR3 region of rearranged TCR beta genes was performed with a multiplex PCR assay on genomic DNA. The amplified TCR beta libraries were sequenced on the Illumina HiSeq System as 87-base-pair reads. The authors' analysis ran thus. A later analysis counted tens of millions of unique TCR beta chains across the 666 repertoires, and 9 million to 14 million of these chains were shared by at least two donors. To remove PCR and sequencing errors, raw reads were error-corrected and collapsed into unique sequences using a nearest-neighbor algorithm that merged closely related sequences. V, D and J gene segments were assigned by aligning CDR3 sequences to IMGT reference sequences. For a sequence to be retained, at least a six-nucleotide match to both a V gene segment and a J gene segment was required. Rearrangements were classified as productive when the CDR3 lacked stop codons and remained in frame with V and J, and all other rearrangements were classified as non-productive. CDR3 was defined according to IMGT convention as the region running from the second conserved V-encoded cysteine to the conserved J-encoded phenylalanine. Sequences without an unambiguous match to a single V gene segment were excluded from the earlier analysis of several hundred of the donors. In an earlier analysis of around 600 of the donors, V segments were called functional above 56.7% productive rearrangements and were called segregating when the between-donor standard deviation exceeded 5%. A statistical classification framework was built for diagnosing cytomegalovirus status from the catalog of TCR beta chain sequences. A later analysis assigned V and J genes by comparing TCR nucleotide sequences with IMGT/GENE-DB human TR gene sequences. The TCRdist pipeline was used in a later analysis to assign CDR3 sequences and most-parsimonious VDJ recombination scenarios. In a later analysis, each TCR beta chain was defined by its CDR3 amino acid sequence together with its V-gene family, and reads lacking a unique V-gene family were excluded. As a way to deal with suspected cross-contamination and a sequencing artifact, a later analysis dropped 500 to 700 nucleotide sequences that were highly shared and had low generation probability. For each public chain, a later analysis derived a clonal expansion index from normalized ranks of inferred template counts within each repertoire. A later analysis computed generation probabilities with a VDJ recombination model fitted to out-of-frame rearrangements, and checked the results against IGoR. In a later analysis, TCR-TCR, TCR-HLA and TCR-CMV co-occurrence was scored with hypergeometric tests, and a repertoire-size bias correction was applied to TCR pairs. In a later analysis, false discovery rates were estimated by permuting HLA or CMV assignments 20 times. In a later analysis, co-occurring TCRs were grouped using DBSCAN, with TCRdist sequence similarity added in when clustering inside HLA-allele-positive subsets. For co-occurrence clustering, repertoires with fewer than 30,000 or more than 120,000 public chains were excluded, along with 4 to 6 repertoires with anomalous nucleotide sharing. TCRdb took over this immuneACCESS table, retaining in-frame rearrangements with V and J assigned. Such tables are incomplete; in checked studies, under half of the missing clones stem from an unresolved V gene, and the remainder is unexplained. The V and J calls and clone size are taken from that table; D and trimming were inferred from the DNA. This sample lists roughly 160,000 clones; 75% to 90% were detected once. The leading ten clones occupy about 2.5% of the sample.

Based on the germline V gene, the CDR1 and CDR2 sequences are MNHNS and SASEGT. The junction carries 13 bases between V and J, which are trimmed by 8 bases and 4 bases respectively. The CDR3 sequence holds 13 residues, the cysteine and phenylalanine included. Kept here is only the CDR3 DNA, which spans 39 bases and is read in frame from base 1. The receptor was derived from a male donor in good health and CMV-seronegative. Sequenced input: PBMCs. The chain is made from TRBV6-1 and TRBJ2-3; the D gene assignment is ambiguous. CDR3 reads: CASGLERADTQYF. The nucleotide sequence is TGTGCCAGCGGCCTTGAGCGCGCAGATACGCAGTATTTT.